The rows below give T cell receptor beta chains drawn from one sample of a study of siplizumab effects on memory and regulatory T cells. Here immunoSEQ multiplex PCR was the method, and the copy in TCRdb shows in-frame clones only, minus some. The sample includes around 97,000 clones, 85% to 95% of them seen just once. The sample consisted of non-Treg CD4+ T cells sorted from blood. Receptor source: a human donor in good health. CDR3s include the opening cysteine and the closing phenylalanine or tryptophan. Each record gives: D gene, clone size, J gene, V gene, CDR3 protein, CDR3 DNA. The D gene is left open where the match is weak. Clone size is not always given. Where it is, it says once, few, many or a class for expanded clones.

. | . | TRBJ2-7 | TRBV6-6 | CASSYSHYEQYF | TGTGCCAGCAGTTACTCCCACTACGAGCAGTACTTC
. | . | TRBJ2-7 | TRBV5-4 | CASSSGRQGDYEQYF | TGTGCCAGCAGCTCAGGGCGGCAGGGAGACTACGAGCAGTACTTC
. | . | TRBJ1-2 | TRBV7-8 | CASSFRGGSYGYTF | TGTGCCAGCAGCTTTAGAGGGGGATCCTATGGCTACACCTTC
TRBD2 | once | TRBJ2-4 | TRBV28 | CASSFLGGATKNIQYF | TGTGCCAGCAGTTTCTTGGGAGGGGCAACCAAAAACATTCAGTACTTC
. | . | TRBJ2-2 | TRBV28 | CASLGPLGQPNTGELFF | TGTGCCAGCCTCGGCCCCCTGGGGCAGCCGAACACCGGGGAGCTGTTTTTT
. | . | TRBJ1-5 | TRBV15 | CATSGDGTDQHF | TGTGCCACCAGCGGAGACGGCACCGACCAGCATTTT
. | . | TRBJ1-1 | TRBV6-6 | CASKLSSGSNTEAFF | TGTGCCAGCAAACTTTCAAGTGGTTCGAACACTGAAGCTTTCTTT
. | . | TRBJ2-7 | TRBV6-6 | CASSYGRGPSYEQYF | TGTGCCAGCAGTTACGGGCGGGGGCCCTCCTACGAGCAGTACTTC
TRBD1 | once | TRBJ1-4 | TRBV28 | CASSRFGTGNEKLFF | TGTGCCAGCAGCCGATTCGGGACAGGGAATGAAAAACTGTTTTTT
. | . | TRBJ2-3 | TRBV7-6 | CASSLLVTDTQYF | TGTGCCAGCAGCCTTCTGGTCACAGATACGCAGTATTTT
. | . | TRBJ1-3 | TRBV7-9 | CASSLYVGSGNTIYF | TGTGCCAGCAGCTTATACGTAGGGTCTGGAAACACCATATATTTT
TRBD2 | once | TRBJ2-3 | TRBV7-3 | CASSLTGASGKTDTQYF | TGTGCCAGCAGCTTAACGGGGGCTAGCGGGAAGACAGATACGCAGTATTTT
. | once | TRBJ2-3 | TRBV5-4 | CASSLAGGSTDTQYF | TGTGCCAGCAGCTTGGCGGGGGGCTCCACAGATACGCAGTATTTT
. | . | TRBJ1-5 | TRBV19 | CASASPRGRGHF | TGTGCCAGTGCGTCCCCGAGGGGAAGGGGGCATTTT
. | . | TRBJ2-4 | TRBV21-1 | CASSSAKNIQYF | TGTGCCAGCAGCTCGGCCAAAAACATTCAGTACTTC
TRBD1 | few | TRBJ1-2 | TRBV19 | CASSSSDRAGGYTF | TGTGCCAGTAGTTCCTCGGACAGGGCGGGTGGCTACACCTTC
. | . | TRBJ2-1 | TRBV18 | CASSPNPGQHNEQFF | TGTGCCAGCTCACCAAACCCTGGACAGCACAATGAGCAGTTCTTC
TRBD1 | . | TRBJ2-7 | TRBV2 | CASSVSGTGVSEQYF | TGTGCCAGCAGTGTCTCGGGGACAGGGGTTTCCGAGCAGTACTTC
TRBD1 | . | TRBJ2-7 | TRBV7-8 | CASSTQGTGPYEQYF | TGTGCCAGCAGTACACAGGGGACGGGACCCTACGAGCAGTACTTC
TRBD1 | once | TRBJ1-4 | TRBV19 | CASREQGNEKLFF | TGTGCCAGTAGAGAACAGGGGAATGAAAAACTGTTTTTT
TRBD1 | . | TRBJ1-3 | TRBV10-1 | CASSEGTGGFSGNTIYF | TGCGCCAGCAGTGAAGGGACAGGGGGCTTCTCTGGAAACACCATATATTTT
TRBD2 | . | TRBJ2-3 | TRBV18 | CASSPAGGGTDTQYF | TGTGCCAGCTCACCTGCGGGAGGGGGAACAGATACGCAGTATTTT
. | . | TRBJ2-3 | TRBV7-3 | CASSLAPGSTDTQYF | TGTGCCAGCAGCTTAGCCCCCGGGAGCACAGATACGCAGTATTTT
. | . | TRBJ2-3 | TRBV11-2 | CASSLGPYTQYF | TGTGCCAGCAGTCTGGGGCCGTATACGCAGTATTTT
TRBD2 | . | TRBJ2-7 | TRBV29-1 | CSVEDRGSEQYF | TGCAGCGTTGAAGATCGCGGGAGCGAGCAGTACTTC
TRBD2 | . | TRBJ2-5 | TRBV4-1 | CASSQGRASGRAGETQYF | TGCGCCAGCAGCCAGGGTCGGGCTAGCGGGAGGGCCGGTGAGACCCAGTACTTC
. | . | TRBJ2-7 | TRBV28 | CASRKDFTYEQYF | TGTGCCAGCAGGAAGGACTTTACCTACGAGCAGTACTTC
. | . | TRBJ1-1 | TRBV29-1 | CSVVGGVEYTEAFF | TGCAGCGTTGTGGGGGGGGTGGAGTACACTGAAGCTTTCTTT
. | . | TRBJ2-1 | TRBV6-6 | CASSYNAGMNEQFF | TGTGCCAGCAGTTACAACGCAGGGATGAATGAGCAGTTCTTC
. | once | TRBJ1-2 | TRBV28 | CASSLWDGGSFGYTF | TGTGCCAGCAGTTTATGGGACGGCGGGTCTTTTGGCTACACCTTC
. | few | TRBJ1-1 | TRBV5-1 | CASSLQASNTEAFF | TGCGCCAGCAGCTTGCAGGCCTCGAACACTGAAGCTTTCTTT
. | . | TRBJ2-5 | TRBV11-2 | CASSLGDLRAGQETQYF | TGTGCCAGCAGCTTAGGGGATTTGCGGGCAGGTCAAGAGACCCAGTACTTC
. | . | TRBJ1-2 | TRBV18 | CASSNRVDYGYTF | TGTGCCAGCTCAAACAGGGTAGACTATGGCTACACCTTC
. | once | TRBJ2-2 | TRBV28 | CASSPYVGASTGELFF | TGTGCCAGCAGCCCCTACGTGGGAGCCAGCACCGGGGAGCTGTTTTTT
. | once | TRBJ2-7 | TRBV18 | CASSPAVGSSYEQYF | TGTGCCAGCTCCCCCGCCGTGGGTAGCTCCTACGAGCAGTACTTC
. | . | TRBJ1-2 | TRBV11-2 | CASTSYEGYGYTF | TGTGCCAGCACCAGCTATGAAGGCTATGGCTACACCTTC
. | . | TRBJ1-3 | TRBV6-1 | CASSAVGGRSGAIYF | TGTGCCAGCAGCGCCGTGGGGGGGAGGTCGGGCGCCATATATTTT
. | . | TRBJ1-3 | TRBV18 | CASSPFRQASGNTIYF | TGTGCCAGCTCACCCTTCCGACAGGCCTCTGGAAACACCATATATTTT
. | . | TRBJ2-1 | TRBV7-9 | CASSLGTGHNEQFF | TGTGCCAGCAGCTTAGGTACAGGGCATAATGAGCAGTTCTTC
. | . | TRBJ2-7 | TRBV6-5 | CASSYSAVQYEQYF | TGTGCCAGCAGTTACTCCGCAGTCCAGTACGAGCAGTACTTC
. | . | TRBJ2-1 | TRBV9 | CASSVATLIGEQFF | TGTGCCAGCAGCGTAGCGACACTGATAGGTGAGCAGTTCTTC
. | . | TRBJ1-2 | TRBV18 | CASSPWGTTNYGYTF | TGTGCCAGCTCACCCTGGGGAACAACCAACTATGGCTACACCTTC
. | . | TRBJ1-2 | TRBV9 | CASSAGQSTNYGYTF | TGTGCCAGCAGCGCTGGACAGAGCACTAACTATGGCTACACCTTC
. | . | TRBJ2-5 | TRBV28 | CASSPRGQVKETQYF | TGTGCCAGCAGCCCCCGGGGGCAAGTAAAAGAGACCCAGTACTTC
. | . | TRBJ2-7 | TRBV30 | CAWRRTGVGEQYF | TGTGCCTGGAGGCGGACCGGGGTAGGCGAGCAGTACTTC
TRBD1 | once | TRBJ1-2 | TRBV19 | CASSRQRDSLLYGYTF | TGTGCCAGTAGTAGACAAAGGGACAGTCTCCTCTATGGCTACACCTTC
. | . | TRBJ2-2 | TRBV19 | CASTTWGRNTGELFF | TGTGCCAGTACCACGTGGGGACGGAACACCGGGGAGCTGTTTTTT
. | . | TRBJ2-7 | TRBV2 | CASSEGWEHDEQYF | TGTGCCAGCAGTGAAGGTTGGGAACACGACGAGCAGTACTTC
. | . | TRBJ1-1 | TRBV28 | CASSRKYIGDTEAFF | TGTGCCAGCAGCAGAAAGTACATCGGGGACACTGAAGCTTTCTTT
. | once | TRBJ1-3 | TRBV5-4 | CASSLAGGNTIYF | TGTGCCAGCAGCTTGGCTGGGGGAAACACCATATATTTT
TRBD1 | . | TRBJ2-7 | TRBV6-5 | CASSFSRGLNEQYF | TGTGCCAGCAGTTTTAGCAGGGGGCTAAACGAGCAGTACTTC
. | . | TRBJ1-3 | TRBV6-6 | CASSYFGFGNTIYF | TGTGCCAGCAGTTACTTTGGGTTTGGGAACACCATATATTTT
TRBD2 | . | TRBJ2-5 | TRBV9 | CASSVGLAGVEETQYF | TGTGCCAGCAGCGTGGGACTAGCGGGAGTGGAAGAGACCCAGTACTTC
. | . | TRBJ2-5 | TRBV11-3 | CASSPRGGGTQETQYF | TGTGCCAGCAGCCCCCGTGGTGGAGGCACTCAAGAGACCCAGTACTTC
. | . | TRBJ2-1 | TRBV10-3 | CAINGNDNEQFF | TGTGCCATCAACGGAAACGACAATGAGCAGTTCTTC